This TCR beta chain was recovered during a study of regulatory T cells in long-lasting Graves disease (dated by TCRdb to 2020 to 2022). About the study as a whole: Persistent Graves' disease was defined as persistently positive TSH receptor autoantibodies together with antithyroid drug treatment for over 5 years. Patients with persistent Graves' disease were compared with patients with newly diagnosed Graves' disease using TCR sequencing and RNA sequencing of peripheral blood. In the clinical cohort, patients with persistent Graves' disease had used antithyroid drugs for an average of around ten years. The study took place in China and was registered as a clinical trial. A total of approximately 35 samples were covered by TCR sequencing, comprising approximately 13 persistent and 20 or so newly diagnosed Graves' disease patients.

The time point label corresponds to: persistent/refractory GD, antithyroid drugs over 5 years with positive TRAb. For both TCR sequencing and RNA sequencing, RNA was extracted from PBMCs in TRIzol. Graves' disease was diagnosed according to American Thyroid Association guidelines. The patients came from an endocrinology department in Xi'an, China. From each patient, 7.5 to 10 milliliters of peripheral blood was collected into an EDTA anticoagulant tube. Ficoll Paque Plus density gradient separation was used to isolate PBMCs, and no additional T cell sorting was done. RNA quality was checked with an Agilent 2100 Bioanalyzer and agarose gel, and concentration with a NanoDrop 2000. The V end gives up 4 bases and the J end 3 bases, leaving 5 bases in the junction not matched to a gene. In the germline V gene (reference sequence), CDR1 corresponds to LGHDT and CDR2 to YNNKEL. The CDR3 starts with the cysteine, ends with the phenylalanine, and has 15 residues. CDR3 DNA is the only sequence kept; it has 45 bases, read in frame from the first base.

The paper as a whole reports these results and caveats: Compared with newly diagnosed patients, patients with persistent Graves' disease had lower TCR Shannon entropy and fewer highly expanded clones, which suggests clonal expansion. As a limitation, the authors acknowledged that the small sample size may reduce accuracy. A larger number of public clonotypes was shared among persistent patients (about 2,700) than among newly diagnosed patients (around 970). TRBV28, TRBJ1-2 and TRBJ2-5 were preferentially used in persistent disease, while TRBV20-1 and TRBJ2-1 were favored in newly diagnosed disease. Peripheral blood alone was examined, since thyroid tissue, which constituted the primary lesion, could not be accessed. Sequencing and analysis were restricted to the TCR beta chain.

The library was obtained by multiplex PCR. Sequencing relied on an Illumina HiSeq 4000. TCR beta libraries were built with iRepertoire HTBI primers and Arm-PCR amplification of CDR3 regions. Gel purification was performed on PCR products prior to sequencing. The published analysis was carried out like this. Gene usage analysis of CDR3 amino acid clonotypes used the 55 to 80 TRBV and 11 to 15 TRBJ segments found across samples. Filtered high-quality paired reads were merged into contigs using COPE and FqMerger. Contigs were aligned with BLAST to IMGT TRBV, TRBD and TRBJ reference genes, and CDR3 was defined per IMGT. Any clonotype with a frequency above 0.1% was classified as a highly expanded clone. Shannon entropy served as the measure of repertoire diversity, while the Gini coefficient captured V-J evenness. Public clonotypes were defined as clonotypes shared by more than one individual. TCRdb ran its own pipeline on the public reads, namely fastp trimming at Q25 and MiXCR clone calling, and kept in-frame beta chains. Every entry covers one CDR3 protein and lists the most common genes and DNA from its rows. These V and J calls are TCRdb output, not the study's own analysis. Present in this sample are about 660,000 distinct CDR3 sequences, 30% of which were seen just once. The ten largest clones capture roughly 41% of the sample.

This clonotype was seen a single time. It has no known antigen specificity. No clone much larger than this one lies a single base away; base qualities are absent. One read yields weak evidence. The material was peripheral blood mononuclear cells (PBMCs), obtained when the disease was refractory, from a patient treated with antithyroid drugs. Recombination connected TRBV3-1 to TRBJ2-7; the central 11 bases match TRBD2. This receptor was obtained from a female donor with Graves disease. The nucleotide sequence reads TGTGCCAGCAGCCTTCGACTAGCGGGATACTACGAGCAGTACTTC. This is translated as CASSLRLAGYYEQYF.